The 28 T cell receptor beta chains given below trace back to one sample, sequenced in a study of blood T cell repertoires in COVID-19. Generated by immunoSEQ multiplex PCR, the TCRdb table keeps only in-frame clones and is missing some. The sample includes hundreds of thousands of clones, approximately 86% seen only once; the top ten take 2.5% to 3.5%. Sequencing was done on a sample of peripheral blood. The receptors originated from a human donor in a cohort sampled during active COVID-19.

The DNA for the CDR3 is TGTGCCAGCAGCCCGGGACAGTCCAGAGAGACCCAGTACTTC. Its protein is CASSPGQSRETQYF. The J gene is TRBJ2-5, the V gene TRBV9, with 7 bases lining up with TRBD1. This CDR3 contains 14 residues. The V gene's germline CDR1 is SGDLS and CDR2 YYNGEE. Unmatched junction bases numbered 7, after V lost 4 bases and J lost 4 bases.

V is TRBV19 and J is TRBJ1-2, with TRBD1 as a possible D gene (6 bases). CDR3 size: 15 residues. V dropped 0 bases and J dropped 7 bases, with 15 bases sitting between them. Germline-derived CDR1 and CDR2 are LNHDA and SQIVND (reference sequence). CDR3 amino acids: CASSIEVDRPGGYTF. The CDR3 DNA follows: TGTGCCAGTAGTATAGAGGTAGACAGGCCAGGTGGCTACACCTTC.

This chain connects TRBV7-3 to TRBJ2-7, with 8 bases lining up with TRBD2. CDR3 length equals 15 residues. Trimming removed 5 bases from V and 4 bases from J; junction bases left unmatched: 10. Germline CDR1 is SGHTA and CDR2 is FQGTGA. CDR3 region: CASSRGGAAEYEQYF. CDR3 nucleotides: TGTGCCAGCAGCCGGGGGGGAGCAGCGGAATACGAGCAGTACTTC.

The chain has TRBV2 and TRBJ2-2, with D perhaps TRBD1 (6 bases). Deletions cut 6 bases from V and 1 base from J, with 9 bases between. CDR3 length equals 14 residues. Germline-derived CDR1 and CDR2 are SNHLY and FYNNEI. CDR3 sequence reads: CASSGQRNTGELFF. As DNA, the CDR3 is TGTGCCAGCAGCGGACAGAGGAACACCGGGGAGCTGTTTTTT. Full variable domain (rest looked up from reference TRBV2 and TRBJ2-2): EPEVTQTPSHQVTQMGQEVILRCVPISNHLYFYWYRQILGQKVEFLVSFYNNEISEKSEIFDDQFSVERPDGSNFTLKIRSTKLEDSAMYFCASSGQRNTGELFFGEGSRLTVL.

This clone was observed a single time. The genes are TRBV27 and TRBJ2-7, with 11 bases that match TRBD2. This CDR3 is built from 18 residues. Germline trimming cut 0 bases from V and 1 base from J; bases unmatched to any gene: 8. Germline CDR1 reads MNHEY; CDR2 reads SMNVEV (reference sequence). The CDR3 loop reads CASSLSGRTSGPSYEQYF. The CDR3 DNA sequence: TGTGCCAGCAGTTTATCAGGCCGGACTAGCGGGCCATCCTACGAGCAGTACTTC.

V gene TRBV5-4 combines with J gene TRBJ2-2; weak D call: TRBD1 (6 bases). Trimming pared 2 bases from V and 6 bases from J, leaving 14 bases between. There are 15 residues in the CDR3. Germline CDR1 and CDR2: SGHNT and YYREEE (reference sequence). The CDR3 nucleotides read TGTGCCAGCAGCTTAGCAGGGAAGGGGGCCGGGGAGCTGTTTTTT. Protein sequence: CASSLAGKGAGELFF.

V gene TRBV6-6 combines with J gene TRBJ1-2; D is undetermined. CDR1 is MNHNY, CDR2 SVGAGI, per germline (reference sequence). The CDR3 has 12 residues. The V end was cut by 4 bases, the J end by 0 bases, with 3 bases between. The CDR3 DNA sequence: TGTGCCAGCAGTTTATCTAACTATGGCTACACCTTC. Translating it yields CASSLSNYGYTF.

The V call is TRBV28, the J call TRBJ2-7, with 10 bases identical to TRBD2. The V gene's germline CDR1 is MDHEN and CDR2 SYDVKM. The V segment lost 0 bases and the J segment 5 bases; nucleotides outside the gene matches: 10. This CDR3 has 17 residues. CDR3 in amino acids: CASSLWLAGVDLNEQYF. CDR3 sequence (DNA): TGTGCCAGCAGTTTATGGCTAGCGGGAGTCGACTTAAACGAGCAGTACTTC. The variable domain in full, with the rest retrieved from reference TRBV28 and TRBJ2-7, is DVKVTQSSRYLVKRTGEKVFLECVQDMDHENMFWYRQDPGLGLRLIYFSYDVKMKEKGDIPEGYSVSREKKERFSLILESASTNQTSMYLCASSLWLAGVDLNEQYFGPGTRLTVT.

This clone was counted once. The V call is TRBV20-1, the J call TRBJ2-2; 14 bases are shared with TRBD2. Germline assignment: CDR1 DFQATT and CDR2 SNEGSKA (reference sequence). CDR3 length: 18 amino acids. Unmatched junction bases numbered 8, after V lost 3 bases and J lost 2 bases. The DNA for the CDR3 is TGCAGTGCTAGTCAGGCGGGACTAGCGGGAGACAACACCGGGGAGCTGTTTTTT. This sequence encodes CSASQAGLAGDNTGELFF.

The chain employs TRBV5-1 and TRBJ2-5; 9 positions agree with TRBD1. V trimming: 3 bases; J trimming: 2 bases; junction bases outside the gene matches: 14. This CDR3 is 18 amino acids long. Germline V CDR1 and CDR2: SGHRS, YFSETQ. The CDR3 bases are TGCGCCAGCAGCTCATACACTACGACAGGGGGTTTTCAAGAGACCCAGTACTTC. This gives the protein CASSSYTTTGGFQETQYF.

The genes are TRBV7-9 and TRBJ1-5, with D possibly being TRBD1 (5 bases). The ends were cut back, 6 bases at V and 5 bases at J, with 14 bases in the middle. There are 14 residues in the CDR3. The germline V gene has CDR1 SEHNR and CDR2 FQNEAQ (reference sequence). CDR3 amino acids: CASSTQDGYQPQHF. The CDR3 DNA follows: TGTGCCAGCAGTACACAGGACGGGTATCAGCCCCAGCATTTT. The variable domain in full, completed from reference TRBV7-9 and TRBJ1-5, reads DTGVSQNPRHKITKRGQNVTFRCDPISEHNRLYWYRQTLGQGPEFLTYFQNEAQLEKSRLLSDRFSAERPKGSFSTLEIQRTEQGDSAMYLCASSTQDGYQPQHFGDGTRLSIL.

V and J are TRBV19 and TRBJ1-3; D uncertain. The ends were cut back, 7 bases at V and 0 bases at J, with 10 bases in the middle. Germline V gene data show CDR1 as LNHDA and CDR2 as SQIVND (reference sequence). The CDR3 totals 14 residues. The CDR3 DNA is TGTGCCAGTACGAACCAGGTCTCTGGAAACACCATATATTTT. It encodes CASTNQVSGNTIYF.

This chain uses TRBV3-1 (or the pseudogene TRBV3-2) with TRBJ1-4; 8 bases line up with TRBD1. Germline V gene lookup returns CDR1 LGHDT and CDR2 YNNKEL (reference sequence). V lost 3 bases to trimming and J lost 3 bases; unmatched junction nucleotides: 6. CDR3 size: 16 residues. The CDR3 coding sequence is TGTGCCAGCAGCCAGTACCAGGGGGCCTCTAATGAAAAACTGTTTTTT. It translates to CASSQYQGASNEKLFF.

There are a few counts of this clone. The chain couples TRBV5-4 to TRBJ1-1, with D perhaps matching TRBD1 (6 bases). Trimming took 3 bases from V and 5 from J, leaving 17 bases between them. The CDR3 has 15 amino acids. Per germline, CDR1 SGHNT and CDR2 YYREEE (reference sequence). The CDR3 reads CASSWGAQGGTEAFF. The CDR3 DNA reads as TGTGCCAGCAGCTGGGGGGCGCAGGGAGGGACTGAAGCTTTCTTT.

The J gene is TRBJ2-3, the V gene TRBV9; D perhaps matches TRBD2 (6 bases). V was shortened by 4 bases and J by 6 bases, with 15 bases between the two germline ends. The CDR3 has 14 residues. Germline loops: CDR1 SGDLS, CDR2 YYNGEE. The CDR3 DNA sequence: TGTGCCAGCAGCCCTCGAGGGGCGGGGGATACGCAGTATTTT. Translating gives CASSPRGAGDTQYF.

CDR3 in amino acids: CASSYSGSAGELFF. The CDR3 nucleotides are TGTGCCAGCAGTTACAGTGGTAGCGCCGGGGAGCTGTTTTTT. The gene calls are TRBV9 and TRBJ2-2; D possibly corresponds to TRBD2 (5 bases). V lost 5 bases, J lost 6 bases, and 14 bases lay in between. CDR1 and CDR2 from the germline V gene are SGDLS and YYNGEE. The CDR3 contains 14 residues.

This clone was found a few times. The CDR3 region is CASRRTGRNQPQHF. In DNA form, the CDR3 reads TGTGCCAGTAGGAGGACAGGGCGAAATCAGCCCCAGCATTTT. This chain uses TRBV19 with TRBJ1-5; 8 nucleotides match TRBD1. CDR1 is LNHDA, CDR2 SQIVND, per germline (reference sequence). Germline trimming cut 6 bases from V and 4 bases from J; bases unmatched to any gene: 5. The CDR3 has 14 residues.

This clone appeared a single time. V usage is TRBV5-4 and J usage is TRBJ1-1; weak D call: TRBD1 (5 bases). The CDR3 loop spans 14 amino acids. Germline CDR1 reads SGHNT; CDR2 reads YYREEE (reference sequence). With 0 bases removed from V and 1 base from J, the gap between germline ends came to 7 bases. The CDR3 DNA sequence: TGTGCCAGCAGCTTGGACCAGGGGAACACTGAAGCTTTCTTT. Its translation is CASSLDQGNTEAFF.

The chain combines TRBV5-1 with TRBJ2-3, with 9 bases matching TRBD2. J was trimmed by 1 base and V by 2 bases; bases with no gene match: 8. The CDR3 runs to 17 residues. The V gene's germline CDR1 is SGHRS and CDR2 YFSETQ. CDR3 sequence: CASSFEASGTGTDTQYF. CDR3 in DNA: TGCGCCAGCAGCTTTGAGGCTAGCGGGACAGGCACAGATACGCAGTATTTT.

V gene TRBV10-3 combines with J gene TRBJ1-2, with TRBD1 identical over 7 bases. CDR3 size: 15 residues. The germline CDR1 and CDR2 sequences are ENHRY and SYGVKD. V lost 1 base to trimming and J lost 0 bases; unmatched junction nucleotides: 2. CDR3 amino acids: CAISEWTGPNYGYTF. In nucleotides, the CDR3 is TGTGCCATCAGTGAGTGGACAGGACCTAACTATGGCTACACCTTC.

V is TRBV6-2 or TRBV6-3 and J is TRBJ1-5, with D unclear. In germline, CDR1 is MNHEY, CDR2 SVGEGT. V dropped 1 base and J dropped 1 base, with 17 bases sitting between them. This CDR3 has 18 residues. CDR3 coding DNA: TGTGCCAGCAGTTACTATCGGCTGAAACGAGGGAGCAATCAGCCCCAGCATTTT. It yields the protein CASSYYRLKRGSNQPQHF.

This chain uses TRBV11-2 with TRBJ2-6; 7 bases align to TRBD2. The length of the CDR3 is 18 residues. The J segment lost 1 base and the V segment lost 6 bases, leaving 12 bases of the junction unmatched. Germline V gene data show CDR1 as SGHAT and CDR2 as FQNNGV. The CDR3 region has the DNA TGTGCCAGCAGGCGCCCGGGACTACCGATTTCTGGGGCCAACGTCCTGACTTTC. Amino acid sequence: CASRRPGLPISGANVLTF.

This clone was detected only once. The V gene is TRBV4-1, the J gene TRBJ1-2, with 8 bases lining up with TRBD1. In germline, CDR1 is MGHRA, CDR2 YSYEKL. This CDR3 spans 17 amino acids. The J segment lost 8 bases and the V segment lost 0 bases, leaving 14 bases of the junction unmatched. The CDR3 here is CASSQDVFARGLRGYTF. CDR3 bases: TGCGCCAGCAGCCAAGATGTTTTTGCCAGGGGGCTTCGGGGCTACACCTTC.

This clone was seen more than once but under ten times. This sequence joins TRBV2 and TRBJ1-4; D possibly corresponds to TRBD1 (6 bases). The CDR3 has 17 amino acids. Germline V gene data show CDR1 as SNHLY and CDR2 as FYNNEI. V was pared by 3 bases and J by 0 bases, with 14 bases between. The CDR3: CASSDRTDPATNEKLFF. The CDR3, as DNA: TGTGCCAGCAGTGACAGGACAGACCCTGCAACTAATGAAAAACTGTTTTTT.

This sequence joins TRBV7-2 and TRBJ1-5; D not resolved. The length of the CDR3 is 14 residues. Trimming shortened V by 0 bases and J by 3 bases, and 6 bases separated the two germline ends. CDR1 and CDR2 from the germline V gene are SGHTA and FQGNSA. The chain's CDR3 is CASSLAYFNQPQHF. The CDR3 bases are TGTGCCAGCAGCTTAGCTTATTTCAATCAGCCCCAGCATTTT.

This chain joins TRBV5-4 and TRBJ2-7, with TRBD1 identical over 8 bases. Germline trimming cut 3 bases from V and 7 bases from J; bases unmatched to any gene: 6. Germline CDR1 reads SGHNT; CDR2 reads YYREEE (reference sequence). The CDR3 has 13 residues. The DNA of the CDR3 is TGTGCCAGCAGCTCCGACAGGGGCCAGGAGCAGTACTTC. This translates into CASSSDRGQEQYF.

Of note for this clone: Its ends do not fully match the called genes, so a read error is possible. The chain carries TRBV7-9 and TRBJ2-5; TRBD2 is a possible D gene (6 bases). Germline V gene sequence: CDR1 SEHNR, CDR2 FQNEAQ (reference sequence). This CDR3 comprises 14 residues. CDR3 DNA: TGTGCCAGCAGCATAGCTAGCGATCCAGAGACCCAGTACTTC. Encoded protein: CASSIASDPETQYF.

On this clone itself: The same CDR3 arises from other DNA sequences in this sample as well. V usage is TRBV7-9 and J usage is TRBJ2-7; D is ambiguous. CDR1 is SEHNR and CDR2 is FQNEAQ in the germline V gene (reference sequence). This CDR3 is 11 amino acids long. Between the trimmed V and J ends, which lost 6 bases and 0 bases, there was a span of 3 bases. The DNA for the CDR3 is TGTGCCAGCAGTCTCTCCTACGAGCAGTACTTC. This sequence encodes CASSLSYEQYF.